The 24 T cell receptor beta chains given below trace back to one sample, sequenced in a study of shared clonotypes between healthy human individuals. The method was immunoSEQ multiplex PCR; TCRdb's version includes in-frame clones alone and lacks a portion of them. This sample carries roughly 2.4 million clones, around 95% of them seen once, and the ten largest clones take roughly 0.13%. The sequenced sample consisted of naive CD4+ T cells sorted from blood. As for subset: CD45RA+ positively selected. These receptors were taken from a man in his late teens or twenties in good health.

The chain is built from TRBV2 and TRBJ2-1; no reliable D call. There are 12 residues in the CDR3. The germline V gene encodes CDR1 SNHLY and CDR2 FYNNEI. The V end lost 2 bases, the J end lost 8 bases, and 7 bases lay between the germline ends. CDR3 nucleotide sequence: TGTGCCAGCAGTGAACAAAGAGATGAGCAGTTCTTC. This encodes CASSEQRDEQFF.

This rearrangement joins TRBV7-9 to TRBJ2-3; no definite D call. The V gene lost 5 bases and the J gene lost 1 base, with 13 bases spanning the gap. The germline V gene encodes CDR1 SEHNR and CDR2 FQNEAQ (reference sequence). The CDR3 totals 15 residues. CDR3 in amino acids: CASSKGATGTDTQYF. In DNA form, the CDR3 reads TGTGCCAGCAGCAAAGGAGCGACGGGCACAGATACGCAGTATTTT. The full variable domain, in which reference TRBV7-9 and TRBJ2-3 provide the parts outside the CDR3, is DTGVSQNPRHKITKRGQNVTFRCDPISEHNRLYWYRQTLGQGPEFLTYFQNEAQLEKSRLLSDRFSAERPKGSFSTLEIQRTEQGDSAMYLCASSKGATGTDTQYFGPGTRLTVL.

This rearrangement joins TRBV6-6 to TRBJ2-2; TRBD1 matches at 10 bases. There are 14 residues in the CDR3. From germline, CDR1 is MNHNY and CDR2 SVGAGI (reference sequence). The J segment lost 7 bases and the V segment lost 6 bases, leaving 5 bases of the junction unmatched. The CDR3 DNA reads as TGTGCCAGCAGCTGGGGACAGGGGTTCGGGGAGCTGTTTTTT. It encodes CASSWGQGFGELFF.

Regarding this clone: Other DNA sequences in this specimen translate into the identical CDR3. The chain has TRBV5-1 and TRBJ2-5; D call uncertain. Between the trimmed V and J ends, which lost 0 bases and 4 bases, there was a span of 10 bases. The germline V gene encodes CDR1 SGHRS and CDR2 YFSETQ. CDR3 length: 14 residues. For the CDR3, the DNA is TGCGCCAGCAGCTTGGACAGCCGTGGAGAGACCCAGTACTTC. Translating gives CASSLDSRGETQYF.

The J gene is TRBJ2-1, the V gene TRBV7-9; D unresolved. This CDR3 has 13 amino acids. Germline V gene sequence: CDR1 SEHNR, CDR2 FQNEAQ (reference sequence). V was shortened by 0 bases and J by 5 bases, with 5 bases between the two germline ends. CDR3 amino acids: CASSLALNNEQFF. CDR3 sequence (DNA): TGTGCCAGCAGCTTAGCACTGAACAATGAGCAGTTCTTC.

V usage is TRBV4-1 and J usage is TRBJ2-2; D not resolved. CDR3 length: 13 amino acids. Germline V gene lookup returns CDR1 MGHRA and CDR2 YSYEKL. V was trimmed by 4 bases and J by 7 bases, leaving 10 bases between them. The CDR3 here is CASSLQNFGELFF. The CDR3 bases are TGCGCCAGCAGCCTCCAAAACTTCGGGGAGCTGTTTTTT.

V usage is TRBV6-1 and J usage is TRBJ1-2; D is ambiguous. The CDR3 covers 12 residues. The germline CDR1 and CDR2 sequences are MNHNS and SASEGT. V lost 3 bases to trimming and J lost 8 bases, with 10 bases between them. This CDR3 reads CASSEGNWGYTF. The CDR3 DNA follows: TGTGCCAGCAGTGAGGGGAACTGGGGCTACACCTTC.

A word on this clone: In the same sample, other DNA sequences code for this CDR3. V and J are TRBV11-2 and TRBJ1-1; no definite D call. V was cut by 1 base and J by 0 bases, with 6 bases left in between. Germline lookup yields CDR1 SGHAT and CDR2 FQNNGV. This CDR3 contains 14 residues. The CDR3 nucleotides read TGTGCCAGCAGCTTAGGAAGATTGAACACTGAAGCTTTCTTT. This codes for CASSLGRLNTEAFF.

This chain uses TRBV28 with TRBJ1-5; possible D gene TRBD1, 5 bases. V dropped 4 bases and J dropped 4 bases, with 17 bases sitting between them. Germline V gene sequence: CDR1 MDHEN, CDR2 SYDVKM. The CDR3 runs 16 residues. This chain's CDR3 is CASSSEARGGNQPQHF. CDR3 DNA sequence: TGTGCCAGCAGTTCTGAGGCTCGCGGGGGGAATCAGCCCCAGCATTTT.

This chain connects TRBV6-5 to TRBJ2-7, with D tentatively TRBD2 (5 bases). Germline V gives CDR1 MNHEY, CDR2 SVGAGI. V lost 2 bases, J lost 1 base, and 15 bases lay in between. This CDR3 has 16 amino acids. CDR3 DNA sequence: TGTGCCAGCAGTTACGAGGTCAGAGGGTCGTCCTACGAGCAGTACTTC. This encodes CASSYEVRGSSYEQYF.

V usage is TRBV2 and J usage is TRBJ1-5; tentative D call: TRBD1 (5 bases). Trimming removed 7 bases at V and 5 bases at J, with 18 bases between. Germline CDR1 SNHLY, CDR2 FYNNEI. The CDR3 sequence is 15 residues long. The CDR3 DNA is TGTGCCAGCACCAGGCTGGGCAGGGACGATCAGCCCCAGCATTTT. Protein product: CASTRLGRDDQPQHF.

As to this clone: The sample has other DNA sequences that encode this CDR3 too. The rearrangement joins TRBV11-3 to TRBJ1-2; TRBD1 aligns across 9 bases. CDR3 length: 13 residues. V gave up 4 bases and J gave up 6 bases; unmatched junction bases: 3. The germline CDR1 and CDR2 sequences are SGHNT and YENEEA. CDR3 amino acids: CASSSGQGHGYTF. In nucleotides, the CDR3 is TGTGCCAGCAGCTCGGGACAGGGCCATGGCTACACCTTC.

This chain links TRBV7-9 with TRBJ2-3; 8 nucleotides agree with TRBD1. Germline CDR1 and CDR2: SEHNR and FQNEAQ (reference sequence). This CDR3 comprises 14 residues. The trim removed 4 bases at V and 6 bases at J, leaving 6 bases unmatched. The CDR3 DNA reads as TGTGCCAGCAGCTCACAGGGGGTGTCGGATACGCAGTATTTT. As protein: CASSSQGVSDTQYF.

This chain links TRBV6-6 with TRBJ2-5; D is possibly TRBD1 or TRBD2 (5 bases each). The CDR3 is 15 amino acids. Germline V gene data show CDR1 as MNHNY and CDR2 as SVGAGI (reference sequence). Deletions cut 4 bases from V and 5 bases from J, with 17 bases between. CDR3 sequence reads: CASSLGTPGRETQYF. In DNA, the CDR3 is TGTGCCAGCAGTTTAGGGACCCCGGGGCGGGAGACCCAGTACTTC.

The chain recombines TRBV5-1 with TRBJ2-7; TRBD1 matches 9 bases. The CDR3 is 14 amino acids. CDR1 SGHRS and CDR2 YFSETQ come from the germline V gene. With 5 bases clipped from V and 1 base from J, the junction kept 4 bases outside the gene matches. CDR3 sequence (DNA): TGCGCCAGCAGGGGGGGGACAGGGTCCTACGAGCAGTACTTC. It is translated as CASRGGTGSYEQYF.

This chain uses TRBV4-3 with TRBJ2-5; TRBD2 matches at 11 bases. J lost 5 bases, V lost 1 base, and 6 bases had no gene match. This CDR3 has 16 amino acids. Per germline, CDR1 LGHNA and CDR2 YSLEER. The CDR3 reads CASSQALAGGGETQYF. The DNA of the CDR3 is TGCGCCAGCAGCCAAGCTTTAGCGGGAGGGGGTGAGACCCAGTACTTC.

This chain joins TRBV5-1 and TRBJ2-5; 9 positions agree with TRBD2. CDR1 SGHRS and CDR2 YFSETQ come from the germline V gene. The CDR3 length is 17 residues. The J segment lost 1 base and the V segment lost 0 bases, leaving 7 bases of the junction unmatched. The CDR3 nucleotides are TGCGCCAGCAGCTTGGATTTAGCGGGGGCACTCCAAGAGACCCAGTACTTC. Translated, it gives CASSLDLAGALQETQYF.

A word on this clone: Mismatch with germline at one junction end may stem from a read error. The chain joins TRBV30 to TRBJ2-3, with TRBD2 identical over 10 bases. Germline V gives CDR1 GTSNPN, CDR2 SVGIG (reference sequence). The CDR3 is made up of 17 amino acids. CDR3: CAWGVGDSGRFLDTQYF. Written as DNA, the CDR3 is TGTGCCTGGGGTGTGGGGGATAGCGGGAGGTTCCTGGATACGCAGTATTTT.

The chain carries TRBV4-1 and TRBJ1-6; D unresolved. Trimming pared 0 bases from V and 0 bases from J, leaving 9 bases between. Germline lookup yields CDR1 MGHRA and CDR2 YSYEKL. This CDR3 has 17 residues. The CDR3 bases are TGCGCCAGCAGCCAAGAAAGGCAGAGCTCCTATAATTCACCCCTCCACTTT. Translating gives CASSQERQSSYNSPLHF.

This chain joins TRBV29-1 and TRBJ2-3, with D maybe TRBD2 (6 bases). The CDR3 consists of 15 residues. With 2 bases removed from V and 5 bases from J, the gap between germline ends came to 17 bases. Per germline, CDR1 SQVTM and CDR2 ANQGSEA. CDR3 loop: CSVEPPQGGVDTQYF. DNA for the CDR3: TGCAGCGTTGAACCTCCGCAGGGAGGTGTAGATACGCAGTATTTT.

This clone was recorded once. The rearrangement joins TRBV28 to TRBJ2-7; D is perhaps TRBD1 or TRBD2 (5 bases each). V gave up 1 base and J gave up 2 bases, with 18 bases separating them. CDR1 is MDHEN, CDR2 SYDVKM, per germline. This CDR3 is 17 amino acids long. CDR3 DNA: TGTGCCAGCAGTTTATCCCACGGGTGGGGACCCACCTACGAGCAGTACTTC. Protein: CASSLSHGWGPTYEQYF.

The chain couples TRBV2 to TRBJ1-6; tentatively, D is TRBD1 (5 bases). Germline CDR1 SNHLY, CDR2 FYNNEI. The V and J ends lost 6 bases and 6 bases respectively, with 15 bases between them. The CDR3 runs to 15 residues. The CDR3 coding sequence is TGTGCCAGCAGCGCCGAGGCAGGGTTTAATTCACCCCTCCACTTT. It specifies CASSAEAGFNSPLHF.

This rearrangement joins TRBV7-2 to TRBJ1-2; D gene ambiguous. Trimming removed 2 bases at V and 6 bases at J, with 13 bases between. The germline CDR1 and CDR2 sequences are SGHTA and FQGNSA. This CDR3 region has 14 residues. The CDR3 DNA is TGTGCCAGCAGCTTAATGTCGTCGAGGGATGGCTACACCTTC. Protein product: CASSLMSSRDGYTF.

The rearrangement uses TRBV14 and TRBJ2-5; tentatively, D is TRBD2 (6 bases). V was pared by 1 base and J by 5 bases, with 14 bases between. CDR3 length: 15 residues. Germline V gives CDR1 SGHDN, CDR2 FVKESK. CDR3 nucleotide sequence: TGTGCCAGCAGCCAAGCGGGCGGGGTGTCGGAGACCCAGTACTTC. It specifies CASSQAGGVSETQYF.